This entry features one T cell receptor (beta chain) sequence. Its antigen remains unknown. There are 16 residues in the CDR3. Between the trimmed V and J ends, which lost 4 bases and 0 bases, there was a span of 14 bases. Germline CDR1 reads SGHRS; CDR2 reads YFSETQ. This sample is part of a study of siplizumab effects on memory and regulatory T cells. Study-wide points: Apparently more diverse than memory cells, naive T cells also seemed major alloresponse contributors. In siplizumab cultures, the suppressive function of proliferating Tregs remained unconfirmed. Few alloreactive clones mapped to unstimulated subsets.

Profiled with immunoSEQ multiplex PCR; TCRdb holds only in-frame clones, not every one. The sample consists of 90,000 to 120,000 clones, 94% of them appearing once. This receptor was identified in a human donor in good health. The sequenced sample was Tregs sorted from blood. The chain is built from TRBV5-1 and TRBJ2-1; D unresolved. The CDR3 nucleotides are TGCGCCAGCAGCAAAGACGTGGCGAGCTCCTACAATGAGCAGTTCTTC. Its protein is CASSKDVASSYNEQFF.